This TCR beta chain appears in the sequencing data of a study of T cell changes during pregnancy in multiple sclerosis. CDR3 length: 14 residues. The V gene end was trimmed by 4 bases and the J gene end by 6 bases; junction bases not matched to a gene: 5. The germline gives CDR1 ENHRY, CDR2 SYGVKD. TCRdb's copy holds only in-frame clones and misses some; the assay was immunoSEQ multiplex PCR. The sample includes around 63,000 clones, about nine tenths of them seen just once. The rearrangement links TRBV10-3 to TRBJ1-4; 7 positions agree with TRBD1. The material was peripheral blood, obtained after pregnancy. This clonotype was sampled from a female donor in good health, enrolled as a control in a pregnancy study. CDR3 sequence reads: CAISVGQGDEKLFF. The CDR3 nucleotides read TGTGCCATCAGTGTGGGCCAGGGGGATGAAAAACTGTTTTTT.